The 22 T cell receptor beta chains reported below all come from one sample, sequenced in a study of human T cells and chemical hapten exposure. MiXCR, run by TCRdb on the RACE reads, gives a single entry per CDR3 protein. The sample holds about 15,000 distinct CDR3 sequences, roughly 15% seen once. Indicated time point: patch test 1, 2 weeks after DPC sensitization. Regarding treatment: therapeutic diphenylcyclopropenone sensitization with weekly scalp DPC. The sample in question was whole blood, obtained in connection with sensitization to the hapten diphenylcyclopropenone (DPC). The receptors derive from a woman younger than 45 with alopecia areata. Some clones in this sample may be carry-over from other donors' samples.

Sample share makes this clonotype medium-sized. The J gene is TRBJ1-6, the V gene TRBV6-5, with 7 bases matching TRBD1. The junction had 8 bases not matched to a gene; V was cut back by 6 bases and J by 6 bases. Germline V lookup: CDR1 MNHEY, CDR2 SVGAGI. This CDR3 is 15 amino acids long. CDR3 bases: TGTGCCAGCAGACCCGACAGGGCTAGTAATTCACCCCTCCACTTT. It specifies CASRPDRASNSPLHF.

The chain joins TRBV7-9 to TRBJ2-3; D remains unclear. Deletions cut 6 bases from V and 5 bases from J, with 6 bases between. Germline CDR1 reads SEHNR; CDR2 reads FQNEAQ (reference sequence). The CDR3 has 11 residues. CDR3 in amino acids: CASRWIDTQYF. For the CDR3, the DNA is TGTGCCAGCAGGTGGATAGATACGCAGTATTTT.

This clonotype was recorded at least ten times. The chain uses TRBV20-1 and TRBJ2-1; 10 positions agree with TRBD2. Germline V gene lookup returns CDR1 DFQATT and CDR2 SNEGSKA (reference sequence). V shed 5 bases, J shed 10 bases, and the junction held 8 bases outside the gene matches. The CDR3 runs to 13 residues. CDR3 loop: CSALSGRAREQFF. The CDR3 DNA reads TGCAGTGCTCTCAGCGGGAGGGCCAGGGAGCAGTTCTTC.

This clonotype was picked up many times. The chain recombines TRBV2 with TRBJ2-1; D is ambiguous. Germline V gives CDR1 SNHLY, CDR2 FYNNEI. Trimming removed 0 bases at V and 6 bases at J, with 18 bases between. CDR3 length: 17 residues. The CDR3 protein is CASSEAFLAGMGNEQFF. In DNA form, the CDR3 reads TGTGCCAGCAGTGAAGCTTTCTTGGCAGGCATGGGCAATGAGCAGTTCTTC.

The gene calls are TRBV6-5 and TRBJ1-4; D gene ambiguous. The CDR3 is 14 residues long. Trimming took 6 bases from V and 9 from J, leaving 17 bases between them. Germline lookup yields CDR1 MNHEY and CDR2 SVGAGI. The CDR3 coding sequence is TGTGCCAGCAGCCTAGACGGGGATGGTAAAAAACTGTTTTTT. Translating it yields CASSLDGDGKKLFF.

This clonotype came up many times. The chain employs TRBV11-2 and TRBJ2-5; D unresolved. The CDR3 is made up of 14 amino acids. CDR1 is SGHAT, CDR2 FQNNGV, per germline. Trimming removed 1 base from V and 4 bases from J, with 10 bases in between. The CDR3, as DNA: TGTGCCAGCAGCTTAGCTCCTAGAAGAGAGACCCAGTACTTC. The encoded protein is CASSLAPRRETQYF.

Ten or more counts support this clonotype. The V call is TRBV9, the J call TRBJ2-1; D uncertain. The length of the CDR3 is 14 residues. Between the trimmed V and J ends, which lost 2 bases and 5 bases, there was a span of 11 bases. Germline CDR1 and CDR2: SGDLS and YYNGEE. In DNA form, the CDR3 reads TGTGCCAGCAGCGTCCTTGGTCAAAACAATGAGCAGTTCTTC. Residues: CASSVLGQNNEQFF. Looking up the rest from reference TRBV9 and TRBJ2-1 gives the full variable domain: DSGVTQTPKHLITATGQRVTLRCSPRSGDLSVYWYQQSLDQGLQFLIQYYNGEERAKGNILERFSAQQFPDLHSELNLSSLELGDSALYFCASSVLGQNNEQFFGPGTRLTVL.

Within the sample, this clonotype is medium-sized. The J gene is TRBJ1-5, the V gene TRBV9, with D unresolved. This CDR3 has 14 amino acids. CDR1 is SGDLS, CDR2 YYNGEE, per germline. The V end lost 4 bases, the J end lost 3 bases, and 11 bases lay between the germline ends. CDR3 coding DNA: TGTGCCAGCAGCCCGCAGCATTCCAATCAGCCCCAGCATTTT. Translation gives CASSPQHSNQPQHF.

This clonotype occurred many times. The rearrangement uses TRBV12-3 or TRBV12-4 and TRBJ2-7; unclear D gene. This CDR3 has 14 amino acids. The V gene lost 4 bases and the J gene lost 2 bases, with 12 bases spanning the gap. The CDR3, as DNA: TGTGCCAGCAGTTCCGAAGGGTCAACCTACGAGCAGTACGTC. This sequence encodes CASSSEGSTYEQYV.

This clonotype qualifies as medium-sized. The genes are TRBV6-2 or TRBV6-3 and TRBJ2-2, with 7 bases lining up with TRBD1. Germline V gene lookup returns CDR1 MNHEY and CDR2 SVGEGT. The CDR3 covers 14 residues. V shed 7 bases, J shed 1 base, and the junction held 3 bases outside the gene matches. In DNA form, the CDR3 reads TGTGCCAGCATAAGGACAGGGAACACCGGGGAGCTGTTTTTT. Residues: CASIRTGNTGELFF.

This clonotype has at least ten counts. This chain connects TRBV5-1 to TRBJ2-5; 11 nucleotides align to TRBD2. From germline, CDR1 is SGHRS and CDR2 YFSETQ. This CDR3 has 14 residues. V shed 4 bases and J 3 bases; nucleotides not matched to a gene: 2. The chain's CDR3 is CASSNSGGEETQYF. CDR3 nucleotides: TGCGCCAGCAGCAATAGCGGGGGGGAAGAGACCCAGTACTTC.

J is TRBJ2-7 and V is TRBV27; no clear D gene. V gave up 2 bases and J gave up 4 bases, with 9 bases separating them. The CDR3 is 13 residues long. Germline-derived CDR1 and CDR2 are MNHEY and SMNVEV (reference sequence). The CDR3 DNA reads as TGTGCCAGCAGTTTAAGGGAAAATTACGAGCAGTACTTC. Amino acid sequence: CASSLRENYEQYF.

The rearrangement uses TRBV4-3 and TRBJ2-3; a weak D match, TRBD2 (5 bases). Germline CDR1 LGHNA, CDR2 YSLEER. Trimming shortened V by 1 base and J by 6 bases, and 14 bases separated the two germline ends. This CDR3 has 15 amino acids. CDR3 bases: TGCGCCAGCAGCCAAGGTAGCGCCACGGCGGATACGCAGTATTTT. It codes for CASSQGSATADTQYF.

Within the sample, this clonotype is medium-sized. This rearrangement joins TRBV4-2 to TRBJ1-2, with a tentative D call TRBD1 (6 bases). In germline, CDR1 is LGHNA, CDR2 YNFKEQ. The V end was cut by 4 bases, the J end by 2 bases, with 11 bases between. This CDR3 has 14 amino acids. The CDR3 protein is CASSPTDRNYGYTF. For the CDR3, the DNA is TGTGCCAGCAGCCCTACGGACAGAAACTATGGCTACACCTTC.

There are a few counts of this clonotype. The chain uses TRBV4-1 and TRBJ2-1; D remains ambiguous. Germline V gene lookup returns CDR1 MGHRA and CDR2 YSYEKL. Trimming took off 0 bases at V and 0 bases at J, with 6 bases between the two ends. The CDR3 has 15 amino acids. The CDR3 spells CASSQDRVSYNEQFF. The CDR3 bases are TGCGCCAGCAGCCAAGATCGGGTCTCCTACAATGAGCAGTTCTTC.

CDR3 DNA: TGCGCCAGCAGCTTGGTAGAGCAGGGGGGGCCAGATACGCAGTATTTT. Translated: CASSLVEQGGPDTQYF. This sequence joins TRBV5-1 and TRBJ2-3, with D perhaps given as TRBD1 or TRBD2 (7 bases each). Trimming removed 0 bases at V and 4 bases at J, with 15 bases between. Germline CDR1 reads SGHRS; CDR2 reads YFSETQ. This CDR3 region has 16 residues.

The rearrangement uses TRBV29-1 and TRBJ1-1; no reliable D call. Trimming stripped 0 bases from V and 11 bases from J, with 10 bases between. Germline CDR1 SQVTM, CDR2 ANQGSEA. This CDR3 contains 11 residues. The chain's CDR3 is CSVEEGIYAFF. CDR3 bases: TGCAGCGTTGAAGAAGGGATATACGCTTTCTTT.

V and J are TRBV28 and TRBJ2-3; D is ambiguous. Deletions cut 4 bases from V and 7 bases from J, with 9 bases between. Looked up from germline, CDR1 is MDHEN and CDR2 is SYDVKM. This CDR3 region has 12 residues. The CDR3 nucleotides are TGTGCCAGCAGTTCGTTGCCCCATACGCAGTATTTT. Protein sequence: CASSSLPHTQYF.

Many counts were recorded for this clonotype. J is TRBJ1-1 and V is TRBV12-2; the table's D call, TRBD1, was not checked against the DNA. TRBV12-2 is a documented pseudogene. CDR3 length equals 16 residues. This CDR3 reads CASRCTPGQGATEAFF. CDR3 nucleotides: TGTGCAAGTCGCTGTACACCGGGACAGGGAGCCACTGAAGCTTTCTTT.

This clonotype came up many times. CDR3 residues: CASSLTKWGEQFF. Here the CDR3 DNA reads TGTGCCAGCAGCCTGACCAAGTGGGGTGAGCAGTTCTTC. The chain joins TRBV14 to TRBJ2-1; D is unclear. The V gene's germline CDR1 is SGHDN and CDR2 FVKESK. The CDR3 contains 13 residues. Deletions cut 4 bases from V and 9 bases from J, with 13 bases between.

This clonotype is medium-sized within its sample. The chain is built from TRBV12-3 or TRBV12-4 and TRBJ1-2; TRBD1 aligns across 9 bases. This CDR3 is 13 amino acids long. V was clipped by 6 bases and J by 7 bases; unmatched bases: 6. This CDR3 reads CASRTGQGFGYTF. CDR3 sequence (DNA): TGTGCCAGCAGAACGGGACAGGGTTTTGGCTACACCTTC.

The genes are TRBV9 and TRBJ1-1; 12 bases fit TRBD1. The junction had 7 bases not matched to a gene; V was cut back by 5 bases and J by 5 bases. The CDR3 has 15 residues. Per the germline V gene, CDR1 is SGDLS and CDR2 is YYNGEE. The CDR3 here is CASRGQGATGTEAFF. In DNA form, the CDR3 reads TGTGCCAGCAGGGGACAGGGGGCGACAGGAACTGAAGCTTTCTTT.